A single sample gave rise to the 9 T cell receptor beta chains below, sequenced in a study of blood T cell repertoires in COVID-19. Some clones are missing from TCRdb's copy, which holds only in-frame ones; the method was immunoSEQ multiplex PCR. The table includes roughly 130,000 clones, approximately 84% detected once. The sample comprised PBMCs or T cells enriched from blood (not recorded which). These receptor sequences come from a man aged 35 to 55 with acute COVID-19.

CDR3 region: CASSQVFPATGDRLSGNTIYF. CDR3 nucleotide sequence: TGTGCCAGCAGCCAAGTGTTCCCCGCGACAGGGGACCGGCTCTCTGGAAACACCATATATTTT. V and J are TRBV3-1 (or the pseudogene TRBV3-2) and TRBJ1-3, with 8 bases that match TRBD1. With V trimmed by 1 base and J by 0 bases, 17 bases remained unmatched. The germline V gene has CDR1 LGHDT and CDR2 YNNKEL (reference sequence). This CDR3 comprises 21 residues.

This chain joins TRBV2 and TRBJ2-3, with 9 bases identical to TRBD2. V lost 3 bases and J lost 1; bases outside the gene matches: 5. The CDR3 sequence is 16 residues long. Germline lookup yields CDR1 SNHLY and CDR2 FYNNEI. CDR3 loop: CASSDSASGGTDTQYF. CDR3 in DNA: TGTGCCAGCAGTGACTCGGCTAGCGGGGGCACAGATACGCAGTATTTT.

This rearrangement joins TRBV2 to TRBJ1-5, with unresolved D. V lost 5 bases to trimming and J lost 6 bases, with 11 bases between them. Per the germline V gene, CDR1 is SNHLY and CDR2 is FYNNEI. This CDR3 has 13 amino acids. The CDR3 bases are TGTGCCAGCAGTCCTTCTCCGGGTCAGCCCCAGCATTTT. It specifies CASSPSPGQPQHF.

J is TRBJ2-2 and V is TRBV4-3; D may be TRBD2 (5 bases). Trimming shortened V by 3 bases and J by 5 bases, and 13 bases separated the two germline ends. There are 15 residues in the CDR3. Germline V gene sequence: CDR1 LGHNA, CDR2 YSLEER. The CDR3 DNA sequence: TGCGCCAGCAGCCACTACCCGACGGGGACCGGGGAGCTGTTTTTT. Its translation: CASSHYPTGTGELFF.

The chain has TRBV11-2 and TRBJ2-2, with 11 bases matching TRBD1. There are 17 residues in the CDR3. Germline lookup yields CDR1 SGHAT and CDR2 FQNNGV. The trim removed 8 bases at V and 5 bases at J, leaving 13 bases unmatched. The CDR3 DNA reads as TGTGCCAGCCGGGCGCCTGGACAGGGGGCAAATACCGGGGAGCTGTTTTTT. Protein product: CASRAPGQGANTGELFF.

In its sample, this clone was seen once. The rearrangement joins TRBV27 to TRBJ2-7; 8 bases fit TRBD1. J lost 6 bases, V lost 4 bases, and 11 bases had no gene match. The CDR3 runs 15 residues. Germline V gene lookup returns CDR1 MNHEY and CDR2 SMNVEV (reference sequence). Here the CDR3 reads CASSSSATGEGEQYF. The CDR3, as DNA: TGTGCCAGCAGTTCCTCGGCGACAGGGGAAGGCGAGCAGTACTTC.

Regarding this clone: Other DNA sequences within the sample encode an identical CDR3. V gene TRBV4-1 combines with J gene TRBJ1-1; D not resolved. Germline CDR1 and CDR2: MGHRA and YSYEKL. There are 13 residues in the CDR3. Trimming took 1 base from V and 1 from J, leaving 4 bases between them. CDR3 residues: CASSQGENTEAFF. DNA for the CDR3: TGCGCCAGCAGCCAAGGAGAGAACACTGAAGCTTTCTTT.

J is TRBJ2-1 and V is TRBV7-7; no clear D. This CDR3 is 13 amino acids long. Deletions cut 3 bases from V and 3 bases from J, with 6 bases between. Germline lookup yields CDR1 SSHAT and CDR2 FNYEAQ (reference sequence). CDR3 nucleotide sequence: TGTGCCAGCAGCTTGAACATCTACAATGAGCAGTTCTTC. The encoded protein is CASSLNIYNEQFF. The complete variable domain, with remaining parts taken from reference TRBV7-7 and TRBJ2-1, reads GAGVSQSPRYKVTKRGQDVTLRCDPISSHATLYWYQQALGQGPEFLTYFNYEAQPDKSGLPSDRFSAERPEGSISTLTIQRTEQRDSAMYRCASSLNIYNEQFFGPGTRLTVL.

This sequence joins TRBV6-4 and TRBJ2-1; 15 bases agree with TRBD2. The CDR3 runs 14 residues. V lost 5 bases and J lost 9; bases outside the gene matches: 2. Germline CDR1 MRHNA, CDR2 SNTAGT. The CDR3 here is CASSTGLAGGEQFF. CDR3 DNA: TGTGCCAGCAGTACGGGACTAGCGGGGGGTGAGCAGTTCTTC.